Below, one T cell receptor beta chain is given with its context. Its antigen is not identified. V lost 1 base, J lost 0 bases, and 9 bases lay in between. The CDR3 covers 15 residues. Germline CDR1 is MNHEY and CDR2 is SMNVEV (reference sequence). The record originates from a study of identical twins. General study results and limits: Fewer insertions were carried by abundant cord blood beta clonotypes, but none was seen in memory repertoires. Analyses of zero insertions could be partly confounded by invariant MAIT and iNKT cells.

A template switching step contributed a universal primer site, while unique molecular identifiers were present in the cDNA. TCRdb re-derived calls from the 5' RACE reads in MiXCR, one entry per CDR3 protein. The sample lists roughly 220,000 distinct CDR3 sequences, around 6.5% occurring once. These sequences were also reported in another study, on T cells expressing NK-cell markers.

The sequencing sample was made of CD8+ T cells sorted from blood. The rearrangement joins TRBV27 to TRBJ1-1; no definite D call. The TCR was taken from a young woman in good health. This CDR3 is CASSLLSRLNTEAFF. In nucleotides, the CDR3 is TGTGCCAGCAGTTTATTGTCCAGGTTGAACACTGAAGCTTTCTTT.